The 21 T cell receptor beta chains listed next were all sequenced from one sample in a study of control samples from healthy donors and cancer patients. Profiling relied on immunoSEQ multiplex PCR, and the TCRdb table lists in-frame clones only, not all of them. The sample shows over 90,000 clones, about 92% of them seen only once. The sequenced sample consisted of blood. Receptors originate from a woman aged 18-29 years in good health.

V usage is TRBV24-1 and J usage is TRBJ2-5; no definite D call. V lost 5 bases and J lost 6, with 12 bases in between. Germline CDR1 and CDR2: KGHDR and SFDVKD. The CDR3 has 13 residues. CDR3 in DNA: TGTGCCACCAGTGTGGTAGGGTCGAAGACCCAGTACTTC. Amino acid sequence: CATSVVGSKTQYF.

The CDR3 nucleotides read TGTGCCAGCAGGGTAACTGTTAATTCACCCCTCCACTTT. This gives the protein CASRVTVNSPLHF. This sequence joins TRBV27 and TRBJ1-6; D gene ambiguous. The CDR3 is 13 residues long. V was shortened by 6 bases and J by 6 bases, with 9 bases between the two germline ends. CDR1 MNHEY and CDR2 SMNVEV come from the germline V gene (reference sequence).

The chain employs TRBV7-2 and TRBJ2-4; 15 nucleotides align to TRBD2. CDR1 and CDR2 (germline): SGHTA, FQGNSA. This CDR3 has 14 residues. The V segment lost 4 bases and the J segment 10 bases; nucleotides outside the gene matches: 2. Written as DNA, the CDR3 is TGTGCCAGCAGCTCTGGACTAGCGGGAGGGATTCAGTACTTC. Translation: CASSSGLAGGIQYF. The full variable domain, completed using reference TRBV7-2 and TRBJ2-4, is GAGVSQSPSNKVTEKGKDVELRCDPISGHTALYWYRQSLGQGLEFLIYFQGNSAPDKSGLPSDRFSAERTGGSVSTLTIQRTQQEDSAVYLCASSSGLAGGIQYFGAGTRLSVL.

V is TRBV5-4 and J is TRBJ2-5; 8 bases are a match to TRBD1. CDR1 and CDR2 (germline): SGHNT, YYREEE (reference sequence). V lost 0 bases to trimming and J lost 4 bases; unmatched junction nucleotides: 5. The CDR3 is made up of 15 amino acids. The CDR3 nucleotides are TGTGCCAGCAGCTTGGCCGGACAGGGTGGAGAGACCCAGTACTTC. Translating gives CASSLAGQGGETQYF. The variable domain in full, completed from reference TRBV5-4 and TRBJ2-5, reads ETGVTQSPTHLIKTRGQQVTLRCSSQSGHNTVSWYQQALGQGPQFIFQYYREEENGRGNFPPRFSGLQFPNYSSELNVNALELDDSALYLCASSLAGQGGETQYFGPGTRLLVL.

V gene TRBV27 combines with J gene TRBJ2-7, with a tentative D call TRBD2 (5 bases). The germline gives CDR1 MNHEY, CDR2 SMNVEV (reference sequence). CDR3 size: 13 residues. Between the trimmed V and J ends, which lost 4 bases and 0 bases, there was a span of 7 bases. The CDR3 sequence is CASSSTSSYEQYF. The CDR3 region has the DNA TGTGCCAGCAGTTCAACTAGCTCCTACGAGCAGTACTTC.

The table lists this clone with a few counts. The CDR3 DNA reads as TGTGCCAGCAGTGGGGTCCGGGGCGACAAGACCCAGTACTTC. It codes for CASSGVRGDKTQYF. The chain is built from TRBV27 and TRBJ2-5; D tentatively fits TRBD1 or TRBD2 (5 bases each). This CDR3 has 14 amino acids. V was shortened by 5 bases and J by 6 bases, with 16 bases between the two germline ends. Per the germline V gene, CDR1 is MNHEY and CDR2 is SMNVEV (reference sequence).

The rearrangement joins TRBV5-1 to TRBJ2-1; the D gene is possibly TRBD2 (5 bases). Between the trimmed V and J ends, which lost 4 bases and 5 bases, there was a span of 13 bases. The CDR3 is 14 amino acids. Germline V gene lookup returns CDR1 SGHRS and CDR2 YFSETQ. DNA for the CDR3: TGCGCCAGCAGCCGGGGTCTAGGAGACAATGAGCAGTTCTTC. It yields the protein CASSRGLGDNEQFF.

This CDR3 reads CASSLRDSGNTIYF. DNA of the CDR3: TGTGCCAGCAGTTTAAGGGATTCCGGAAACACCATATATTTT. The V gene is TRBV27, the J gene TRBJ1-3; D ambiguous. Germline assignment: CDR1 MNHEY and CDR2 SMNVEV (reference sequence). The CDR3 has 14 residues. The V end lost 2 bases, the J end lost 4 bases, and 9 bases lay between the germline ends.

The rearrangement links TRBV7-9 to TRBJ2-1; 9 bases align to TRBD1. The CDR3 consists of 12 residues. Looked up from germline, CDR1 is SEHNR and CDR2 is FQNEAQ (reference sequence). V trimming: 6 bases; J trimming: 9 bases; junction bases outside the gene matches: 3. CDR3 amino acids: CASRQGASEQFF. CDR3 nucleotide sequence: TGTGCCAGCAGACAGGGGGCAAGTGAGCAGTTCTTC.

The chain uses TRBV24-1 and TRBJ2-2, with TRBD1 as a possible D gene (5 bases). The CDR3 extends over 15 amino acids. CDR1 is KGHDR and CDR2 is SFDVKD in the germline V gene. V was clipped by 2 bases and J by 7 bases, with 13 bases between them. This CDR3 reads CATSDSGRAGGELFF. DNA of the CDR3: TGTGCCACCAGTGATTCGGGCAGGGCCGGCGGGGAGCTGTTTTTT.

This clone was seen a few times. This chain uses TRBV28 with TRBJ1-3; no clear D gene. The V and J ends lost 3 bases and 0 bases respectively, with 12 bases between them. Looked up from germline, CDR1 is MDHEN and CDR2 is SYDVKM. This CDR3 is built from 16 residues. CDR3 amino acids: CASSLFGTGSGNTIYF. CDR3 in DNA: TGTGCCAGCAGTTTGTTCGGCACCGGCTCTGGAAACACCATATATTTT.

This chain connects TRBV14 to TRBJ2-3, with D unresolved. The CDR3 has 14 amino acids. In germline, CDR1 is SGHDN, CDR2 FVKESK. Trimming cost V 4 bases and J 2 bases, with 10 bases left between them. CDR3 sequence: CASSLIRPTDTQYF. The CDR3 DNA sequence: TGTGCCAGCAGCCTTATTCGGCCCACAGATACGCAGTATTTT. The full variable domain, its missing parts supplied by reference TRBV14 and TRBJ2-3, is EAGVTQFPSHSVIEKGQTVTLRCDPISGHDNLYWYRRVMGKEIKFLLHFVKESKQDESGMPNNRFLAERTGGTYSTLKVQPAELEDSGVYFCASSLIRPTDTQYFGPGTRLTVL.

The CDR3 DNA follows: TGTGCCAGCAACGGTGGAACGAACACCGGGGAGCTGTTTTTT. Translated: CASNGGTNTGELFF. The chain is built from TRBV2 and TRBJ2-2; D unclear. The ends were cut back, 7 bases at V and 0 bases at J, with 9 bases in the middle. The CDR3 totals 14 residues. Germline assignment: CDR1 SNHLY and CDR2 FYNNEI.

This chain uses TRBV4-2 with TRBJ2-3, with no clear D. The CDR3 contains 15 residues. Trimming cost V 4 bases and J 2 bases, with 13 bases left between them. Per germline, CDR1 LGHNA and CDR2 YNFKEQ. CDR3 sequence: CASSPSGYYTDTQYF. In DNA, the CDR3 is TGTGCCAGCAGCCCATCTGGCTATTACACAGATACGCAGTATTTT.

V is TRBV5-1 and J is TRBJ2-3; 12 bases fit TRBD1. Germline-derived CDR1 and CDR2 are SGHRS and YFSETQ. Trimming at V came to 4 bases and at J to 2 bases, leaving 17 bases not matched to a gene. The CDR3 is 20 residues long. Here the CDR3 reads CASSQEGDRGRNSLTDTQYF. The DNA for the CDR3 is TGCGCCAGCAGCCAGGAGGGGGACAGGGGGCGAAATTCCCTCACAGATACGCAGTATTTT.

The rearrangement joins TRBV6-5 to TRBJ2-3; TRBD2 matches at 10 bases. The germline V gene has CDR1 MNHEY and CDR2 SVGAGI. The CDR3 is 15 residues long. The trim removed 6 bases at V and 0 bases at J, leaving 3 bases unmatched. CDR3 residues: CASRERGGSTDTQYF. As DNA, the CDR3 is TGTGCCAGCAGGGAGCGGGGGGGTAGCACAGATACGCAGTATTTT.

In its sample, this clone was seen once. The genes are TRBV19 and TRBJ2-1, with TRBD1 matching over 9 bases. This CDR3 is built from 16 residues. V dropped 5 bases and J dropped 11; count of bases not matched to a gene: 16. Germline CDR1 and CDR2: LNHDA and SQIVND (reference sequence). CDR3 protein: CASSAWARDRVRKQFF. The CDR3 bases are TGTGCCAGTAGTGCTTGGGCTCGGGACAGGGTGAGAAAGCAGTTCTTC. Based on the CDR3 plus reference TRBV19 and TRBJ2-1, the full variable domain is DGGITQSPKYLFRKEGQNVTLSCEQNLNHDAMYWYRQDPGQGLRLIYYSQIVNDFQKGDIAEGYSVSREKKESFPLTVTSAQKNPTAFYLCASSAWARDRVRKQFFGPGTRLTVL.

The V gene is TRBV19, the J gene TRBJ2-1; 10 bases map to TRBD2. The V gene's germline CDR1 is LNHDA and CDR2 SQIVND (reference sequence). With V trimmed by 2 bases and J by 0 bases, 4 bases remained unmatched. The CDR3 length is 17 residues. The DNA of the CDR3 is TGTGCCAGTAGTATATCGGCTAGCGGGAGCTCCTACAATGAGCAGTTCTTC. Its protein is CASSISASGSSYNEQFF. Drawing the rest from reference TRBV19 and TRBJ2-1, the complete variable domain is DGGITQSPKYLFRKEGQNVTLSCEQNLNHDAMYWYRQDPGQGLRLIYYSQIVNDFQKGDIAEGYSVSREKKESFPLTVTSAQKNPTAFYLCASSISASGSSYNEQFFGPGTRLTVL.

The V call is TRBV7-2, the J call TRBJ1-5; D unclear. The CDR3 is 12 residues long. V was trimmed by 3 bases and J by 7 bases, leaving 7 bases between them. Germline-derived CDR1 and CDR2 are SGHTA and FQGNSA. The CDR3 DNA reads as TGTGCCAGCAGCTTCTATGGCCAGCCCCAGCATTTT. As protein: CASSFYGQPQHF.

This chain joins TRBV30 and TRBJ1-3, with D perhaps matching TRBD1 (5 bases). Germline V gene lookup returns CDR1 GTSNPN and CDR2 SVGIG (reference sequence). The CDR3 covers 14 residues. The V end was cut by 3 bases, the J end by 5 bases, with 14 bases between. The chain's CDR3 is CAWRGPEGRNTIYF. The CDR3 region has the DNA TGTGCCTGGAGGGGGCCAGAGGGGAGAAACACCATATATTTT.

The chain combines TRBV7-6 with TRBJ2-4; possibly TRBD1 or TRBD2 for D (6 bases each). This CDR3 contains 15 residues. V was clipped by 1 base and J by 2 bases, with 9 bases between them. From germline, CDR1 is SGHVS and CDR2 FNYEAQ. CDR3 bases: TGTGCCAGCAGCTTAGTGGGGGGCCCCAAAAACATTCAGTACTTC. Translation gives CASSLVGGPKNIQYF.